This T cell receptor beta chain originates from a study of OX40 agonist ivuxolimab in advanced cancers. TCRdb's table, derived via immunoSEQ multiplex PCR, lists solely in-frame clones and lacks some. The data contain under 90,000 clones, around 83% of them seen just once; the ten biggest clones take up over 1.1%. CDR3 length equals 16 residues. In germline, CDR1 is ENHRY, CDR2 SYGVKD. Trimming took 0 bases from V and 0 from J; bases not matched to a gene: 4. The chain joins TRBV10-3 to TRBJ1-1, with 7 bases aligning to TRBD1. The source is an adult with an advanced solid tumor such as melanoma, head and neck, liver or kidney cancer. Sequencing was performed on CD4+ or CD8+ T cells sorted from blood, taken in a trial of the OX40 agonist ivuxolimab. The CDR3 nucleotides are TGTGCCATCAGTGAGTCCCTAACAGGGGTGAACACTGAAGCTTTCTTT. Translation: CAISESLTGVNTEAFF.